Reported below is one TCR beta chain. Its antigen remains unknown. Germline V gives CDR1 MDHEN, CDR2 SYDVKM. The CDR3 has 12 residues. The V end lost 2 bases, the J end lost 5 bases, and 6 bases lay between the germline ends. Time point here: newly diagnosed GD, antithyroid drugs for less than 3 months. With RNA extracted from PBMCs as input, the TCR library was made. Patients were enrolled at an endocrinology department in Xi'an, China. Libraries of TCR beta came from iRepertoire HTBI primers plus Arm-PCR of CDR3 regions. Authors' data handling: Gene usage covered 62 TRBV and roughly 14 TRBJ segments. TCRdb called the multiplex PCR reads again in MiXCR, with one record for every CDR3 protein. TCRdb, rather than the study authors, made the V and J calls. Of around 330,000 distinct CDR3 sequences in the sample, over 15% were seen once. This entry comes from a study of regulatory T cells in long-lasting Graves disease. Findings and limits, study-wide: Comparison showed that persistent patients shared more public clonotypes (about 2,600) than new patients (nearly 1,000).

This receptor was identified in a female donor with Graves disease. The chain employs TRBV28 and TRBJ2-5; no clear D gene. Sequencing used peripheral blood mononuclear cells (PBMCs), obtained at new diagnosis, from a patient treated with antithyroid drugs. Written as DNA, the CDR3 is TGTGCCAGCAGTTTAGTTTTGGAGACCCAGTACTTC. Translated: CASSLVLETQYF.